A single sample is the source of the 28 T cell receptor beta chains below, sequenced in a study of shared clonotypes between healthy human individuals. This table comes from immunoSEQ multiplex PCR, and its TCRdb copy is limited to in-frame clones, with some not included. The data show almost 700,000 clones, about 90% seen once. Naive CD8 cells lacked CD45RO and underwent positive selection for CCR7, leaving out terminally differentiated effector memory CD45RA+ cells. The sequencing input was naive CD8+ T cells sorted from blood. The receptor set was obtained from a man aged 25 to 40 in good health.

The chain couples TRBV4-1 to TRBJ2-7; D gene unclear. Trimming took off 0 bases at V and 5 bases at J, with 11 bases between the two ends. This CDR3 region has 14 residues. Germline loops: CDR1 MGHRA, CDR2 YSYEKL. The CDR3 sequence is CASSQDSRLNEQYF. The CDR3 DNA reads TGCGCCAGCAGCCAAGATTCCAGGCTGAACGAGCAGTACTTC.

Comments on this clone: The same CDR3 also results from other DNA sequences found in this sample. The V call is TRBV5-6, the J call TRBJ2-2; D ambiguous. The CDR3 is made up of 12 amino acids. The germline V and J ends were trimmed by 1 base and 5 bases, with 3 bases remaining between them. Per the germline V gene, CDR1 is SGHDT and CDR2 is YYEEEE. In DNA form, the CDR3 reads TGTGCCAGCAGCTTGTCAACCGGGGAGCTGTTTTTT. Protein sequence: CASSLSTGELFF.

The chain recombines TRBV9 with TRBJ2-5; maybe TRBD1 (6 bases). The CDR3 totals 16 residues. V lost 4 bases and J lost 4, with 20 bases in between. Germline V CDR1 and CDR2: SGDLS, YYNGEE. In DNA, the CDR3 is TGTGCCAGCAGCTTTGGACAGTTACAATACCGAGAGACCCAGTACTTC. As protein: CASSFGQLQYRETQYF. The whole variable domain, remainder taken from reference TRBV9 and TRBJ2-5, is DSGVTQTPKHLITATGQRVTLRCSPRSGDLSVYWYQQSLDQGLQFLIQYYNGEERAKGNILERFSAQQFPDLHSELNLSSLELGDSALYFCASSFGQLQYRETQYFGPGTRLLVL.

The V and J genes are TRBV4-1 and TRBJ2-5, with D maybe TRBD2 (6 bases). The ends were cut back, 1 base at V and 5 bases at J, with 14 bases in the middle. The CDR3 length is 15 residues. In germline, CDR1 is MGHRA, CDR2 YSYEKL. CDR3 coding DNA: TGCGCCAGCAGCCAAGGACAGCGTCGGGGGGAGACCCAGTACTTC. Translation gives CASSQGQRRGETQYF.

This chain links TRBV4-3 with TRBJ2-7; D unclear. The length of the CDR3 is 15 residues. Germline assignment: CDR1 LGHNA and CDR2 YSLEER. Trimming pared 3 bases from V and 0 bases from J, leaving 12 bases between. DNA for the CDR3: TGCGCCAGCAGCCACCGACCTAGTATCTCCTACGAGCAGTACTTC. Amino acids: CASSHRPSISYEQYF.

The chain recombines TRBV9 with TRBJ1-2; D may be TRBD1 (6 bases). The germline V gene encodes CDR1 SGDLS and CDR2 YYNGEE. The CDR3 consists of 15 residues. The V end was cut by 3 bases, the J end by 6 bases, with 18 bases between. In DNA form, the CDR3 reads TGTGCCAGCAGCGGGACTACGGGCTCAGGGGATGGCTACACCTTC. Protein product: CASSGTTGSGDGYTF.

CDR3 nucleotide sequence: TGTGCCAGCAGTTCCCGGACTAGCGGAAACTACGAGCAGTACTTC. It encodes CASSSRTSGNYEQYF. The chain employs TRBV27 and TRBJ2-7, with 10 nucleotides matching TRBD2. CDR3 length: 15 residues. In germline, CDR1 is MNHEY, CDR2 SMNVEV (reference sequence). V lost 4 bases to trimming and J lost 3 bases; unmatched junction nucleotides: 6.

Concerning this clone: Additional DNA sequences in this sample encode the identical CDR3. The chain links TRBV9 to TRBJ2-1, with D maybe TRBD2 (6 bases). The V and J ends lost 2 bases and 3 bases respectively, with 6 bases between them. This CDR3 is built from 13 residues. Per germline, CDR1 SGDLS and CDR2 YYNGEE. CDR3 DNA: TGTGCCAGCAGCGTCGGGAGCTACAATGAGCAGTTCTTC. This gives the protein CASSVGSYNEQFF.

This chain joins TRBV2 and TRBJ1-5; D not certain. Germline V CDR1 and CDR2: SNHLY, FYNNEI. V dropped 2 bases and J dropped 1 base, with 12 bases sitting between them. There are 16 residues in the CDR3. CDR3 residues: CASSEPTAGSNQPQHF. DNA for the CDR3: TGTGCCAGCAGTGAACCGACTGCAGGCAGCAATCAGCCCCAGCATTTT.

The chain couples TRBV29-1 to TRBJ2-1; 9 nucleotides align to TRBD2. Germline CDR1 is SQVTM and CDR2 is ANQGSEA. This CDR3 has 17 residues. Trimming cost V 0 bases and J 6 bases; bases outside gene matches: 12. CDR3 DNA sequence: TGCAGCGTTGAAGATATTAGCGGGAGAACACCTTTCAATGAGCAGTTCTTC. Its protein is CSVEDISGRTPFNEQFF.

The genes are TRBV27 and TRBJ2-5; D may be TRBD1 (5 bases). Germline V gene sequence: CDR1 MNHEY, CDR2 SMNVEV (reference sequence). Trimming cost V 5 bases and J 1 base, with 17 bases left between them. The CDR3 covers 16 residues. The DNA for the CDR3 is TGTGCCAGCAGTCTCCAGGGATGGGCGGCCCAAGAGACCCAGTACTTC. Translation gives CASSLQGWAAQETQYF.

Details on this clone: Other DNA sequences of this sample code for an identical CDR3. V is TRBV10-3 and J is TRBJ2-1; a weak D match, TRBD2 (6 bases). V was clipped by 3 bases and J by 7 bases, with 7 bases between them. Per germline, CDR1 ENHRY and CDR2 SYGVKD. The CDR3 is made up of 12 amino acids. CDR3 sequence: CAISERGNEQFF. The CDR3 DNA reads TGTGCCATCAGTGAACGGGGGAATGAGCAGTTCTTC.

This clone was detected a few times. The genes are TRBV7-9 and TRBJ2-7; 7 nucleotides match TRBD2. CDR1 is SEHNR and CDR2 is FQNEAQ in the germline V gene (reference sequence). This CDR3 region has 15 residues. V was pared by 3 bases and J by 5 bases, with 10 bases of the junction left unmatched. CDR3 protein: CASSFPAGVVDEQYF. The CDR3 bases are TGTGCCAGCAGCTTCCCCGCGGGAGTCGTGGACGAGCAGTACTTC.

The genes are TRBV7-9 and TRBJ2-1; the D is unclear. There are 12 residues in the CDR3. Trimming left V 1 base short and J 9 bases short, with 7 bases between. Germline CDR1 SEHNR, CDR2 FQNEAQ (reference sequence). In nucleotides, the CDR3 is TGTGCCAGCAGCTTAGTAAGTAGTGAGCAGTTCTTC. Protein product: CASSLVSSEQFF.

This rearrangement joins TRBV7-9 to TRBJ1-2; possibly TRBD1 for D (5 bases). The CDR3 is 14 residues long. Germline V gene lookup returns CDR1 SEHNR and CDR2 FQNEAQ (reference sequence). V was clipped by 1 base and J by 7 bases, with 13 bases between them. CDR3 nucleotides: TGTGCCAGCAGCTTAGTGACAGAGATAGGTGGCTACACCTTC. It translates to CASSLVTEIGGYTF.

J is TRBJ2-7 and V is TRBV5-4; 10 bases are shared with TRBD2. Losses at the gene ends were 0 bases for V and 2 bases for J; bases not matched to a gene: 5. The CDR3 length is 16 residues. The germline V gene encodes CDR1 SGHNT and CDR2 YYREEE (reference sequence). The CDR3 spells CASSLGGTSVAYEQYF. CDR3 sequence (DNA): TGTGCCAGCAGCTTGGGAGGGACTAGCGTTGCCTACGAGCAGTACTTC.

The chain carries TRBV7-9 and TRBJ2-7; D unresolved. Germline V gives CDR1 SEHNR, CDR2 FQNEAQ (reference sequence). V lost 3 bases, J lost 7 bases, and 10 bases lay in between. CDR3 size: 12 residues. The CDR3 DNA is TGTGCCAGCAGCTTGTGGGCGCGGGAGCAGTACTTC. Translating it yields CASSLWAREQYF.

The chain carries TRBV10-1 and TRBJ2-7, with 8 bases lining up with TRBD1. The germline gives CDR1 WNHNN, CDR2 SYGVQD (reference sequence). With V trimmed by 5 bases and J by 2 bases, 11 bases remained unmatched. The CDR3 length is 16 residues. In DNA, the CDR3 is TGCGCCAGCAGTACCGAGCGAGAGACAGGGGCCTACGAGCAGTACTTC. It codes for CASSTERETGAYEQYF.

This clone showed up just once. V usage is TRBV10-1 and J usage is TRBJ2-3, with a possible D match to TRBD1 (5 bases). V lost 6 bases, J lost 6 bases, and 16 bases lay in between. CDR1 and CDR2 from the germline V gene are WNHNN and SYGVQD (reference sequence). The CDR3 runs to 14 residues. In nucleotides, the CDR3 is TGCGCCAGCAGATCGGACAATAGAGGTGATACGCAGTATTTT. Encoded protein: CASRSDNRGDTQYF.

This clone was picked up one time. This chain joins TRBV9 and TRBJ2-7; 7 bases agree with TRBD1. V lost 5 bases and J lost 2; bases outside the gene matches: 10. The CDR3 totals 15 residues. Germline values: CDR1 SGDLS, CDR2 YYNGEE. The CDR3 loop reads CASSEGGTPTYEQYF. DNA for the CDR3: TGTGCCAGCAGTGAAGGGGGCACCCCAACCTACGAGCAGTACTTC.

The chain joins TRBV18 to TRBJ2-1, with D possibly matching TRBD2 (6 bases). V shed 3 bases and J shed 12 bases, with 24 bases lying between them. Germline assignment: CDR1 KGHSH and CDR2 LQKENI. CDR3 length: 16 residues. As DNA, the CDR3 is TGTGCCAGCTCACCCCCCGGGACTGAGCTATCGTCGGTGCAGTTCTTC. Translation: CASSPPGTELSSVQFF.

This chain joins TRBV2 and TRBJ2-7; tentatively, D is TRBD2 (6 bases). Per germline, CDR1 SNHLY and CDR2 FYNNEI. V was trimmed by 0 bases and J by 2 bases, leaving 11 bases between them. The CDR3 runs 15 residues. The chain's CDR3 is CASSEAGGVPYEQYF. CDR3 nucleotides: TGTGCCAGCAGTGAAGCAGGAGGGGTCCCCTACGAGCAGTACTTC. The whole variable domain, filled in from reference TRBV2 and TRBJ2-7, reads EPEVTQTPSHQVTQMGQEVILRCVPISNHLYFYWYRQILGQKVEFLVSFYNNEISEKSEIFDDQFSVERPDGSNFTLKIRSTKLEDSAMYFCASSEAGGVPYEQYFGPGTRLTVT.

The genes are TRBV30 and TRBJ1-3; D remains unclear. This CDR3 is 15 amino acids long. CDR1 and CDR2 (germline): GTSNPN, SVGIG (reference sequence). V shed 0 bases and J shed 3 bases, with 12 bases lying between them. The CDR3 nucleotides read TGTGCCTGGAGTGTACCTTGGGTACTTGGAAACACCATATATTTT. It translates to CAWSVPWVLGNTIYF.

The genes are TRBV28 and TRBJ2-7; unclear D gene. The V end lost 4 bases, the J end lost 3 bases, and 10 bases lay between the germline ends. CDR3 length equals 13 residues. Germline V gives CDR1 MDHEN, CDR2 SYDVKM. The CDR3, as DNA: TGTGCCAGCAGTTGGGGTCATGGCTACGAGCAGTACTTC. Its protein product is CASSWGHGYEQYF.

This chain connects TRBV25-1 to TRBJ1-5; 7 nucleotides align to TRBD1. This CDR3 is built from 14 residues. CDR1 and CDR2 from the germline V gene are MGHDK and SYGVNS. Trimming at V came to 8 bases and at J to 2 bases, leaving 6 bases not matched to a gene. The CDR3 here is CASGVGTGNQPQHF. The CDR3 region has the DNA TGTGCCAGCGGGGTCGGGACAGGCAATCAGCCCCAGCATTTT.

The chain uses TRBV28 and TRBJ2-7, with 11 bases fitting TRBD2. CDR1 is MDHEN and CDR2 is SYDVKM in the germline V gene. Trimming at V came to 1 base and at J to 4 bases, leaving 9 bases not matched to a gene. The CDR3 has 17 amino acids. The CDR3 sequence is CASSLFLAGGDIYEQYF. As DNA, the CDR3 is TGTGCCAGCAGTTTATTCTTAGCGGGAGGGGATATATACGAGCAGTACTTC.

DNA of the CDR3: TGCGCCAGCAGTCGGGGGGGGCTGATCACAGATACGCAGTATTTT. This codes for CASSRGGLITDTQYF. The chain links TRBV4-1 to TRBJ2-3, with 8 positions matching TRBD2. The CDR3 consists of 15 residues. Germline lookup yields CDR1 MGHRA and CDR2 YSYEKL. V lost 6 bases, J lost 2 bases, and 7 bases stayed unmatched.

This clone was recorded once. The sample holds other DNA sequences that translate to the same CDR3. This chain connects TRBV29-1 to TRBJ2-7, with D maybe TRBD2 (6 bases). This CDR3 contains 11 residues. Per germline, CDR1 SQVTM and CDR2 ANQGSEA. V was pared by 4 bases and J by 4 bases, with 8 bases between. CDR3 nucleotides: TGCAGCGTTGCCGGGACTTACGAGCAGTACTTC. It is translated as CSVAGTYEQYF.